The clone carrying this T cell receptor beta chain was found a few times. This specimen belongs to a study of shared T cell receptors in the human thymus. Some clones are missing from TCRdb's copy, which holds only in-frame ones; the method was immunoSEQ multiplex PCR. This sample has hundreds of thousands of clones, with 70% to 80% found just once. Trimming removed 3 bases at V and 4 bases at J, with 15 bases between. The CDR3 is 14 residues long. Germline CDR1 is SQVTM and CDR2 is ANQGSEA. The sample also formed part of further work on human thymus T cells. That work adds: Surgeons resected thymus tissue during corrective heart surgery. Gene usage (both V and J) appeared biased in thymic and blood repertoires. A high degree of thymic repertoire overlap among unrelated individuals was reported in related research.

This chain connects TRBV29-1 to TRBJ1-2, with a possible D match to TRBD1 (5 bases). The sequencing sample was made of thymocytes. This receptor was identified in a boy under two years old with a congenital heart defect. The CDR3 loop is CSVESQGSFYGYTF. For the CDR3, the DNA is TGCAGCGTTGAGTCCCAGGGAAGCTTCTATGGCTACACCTTC.